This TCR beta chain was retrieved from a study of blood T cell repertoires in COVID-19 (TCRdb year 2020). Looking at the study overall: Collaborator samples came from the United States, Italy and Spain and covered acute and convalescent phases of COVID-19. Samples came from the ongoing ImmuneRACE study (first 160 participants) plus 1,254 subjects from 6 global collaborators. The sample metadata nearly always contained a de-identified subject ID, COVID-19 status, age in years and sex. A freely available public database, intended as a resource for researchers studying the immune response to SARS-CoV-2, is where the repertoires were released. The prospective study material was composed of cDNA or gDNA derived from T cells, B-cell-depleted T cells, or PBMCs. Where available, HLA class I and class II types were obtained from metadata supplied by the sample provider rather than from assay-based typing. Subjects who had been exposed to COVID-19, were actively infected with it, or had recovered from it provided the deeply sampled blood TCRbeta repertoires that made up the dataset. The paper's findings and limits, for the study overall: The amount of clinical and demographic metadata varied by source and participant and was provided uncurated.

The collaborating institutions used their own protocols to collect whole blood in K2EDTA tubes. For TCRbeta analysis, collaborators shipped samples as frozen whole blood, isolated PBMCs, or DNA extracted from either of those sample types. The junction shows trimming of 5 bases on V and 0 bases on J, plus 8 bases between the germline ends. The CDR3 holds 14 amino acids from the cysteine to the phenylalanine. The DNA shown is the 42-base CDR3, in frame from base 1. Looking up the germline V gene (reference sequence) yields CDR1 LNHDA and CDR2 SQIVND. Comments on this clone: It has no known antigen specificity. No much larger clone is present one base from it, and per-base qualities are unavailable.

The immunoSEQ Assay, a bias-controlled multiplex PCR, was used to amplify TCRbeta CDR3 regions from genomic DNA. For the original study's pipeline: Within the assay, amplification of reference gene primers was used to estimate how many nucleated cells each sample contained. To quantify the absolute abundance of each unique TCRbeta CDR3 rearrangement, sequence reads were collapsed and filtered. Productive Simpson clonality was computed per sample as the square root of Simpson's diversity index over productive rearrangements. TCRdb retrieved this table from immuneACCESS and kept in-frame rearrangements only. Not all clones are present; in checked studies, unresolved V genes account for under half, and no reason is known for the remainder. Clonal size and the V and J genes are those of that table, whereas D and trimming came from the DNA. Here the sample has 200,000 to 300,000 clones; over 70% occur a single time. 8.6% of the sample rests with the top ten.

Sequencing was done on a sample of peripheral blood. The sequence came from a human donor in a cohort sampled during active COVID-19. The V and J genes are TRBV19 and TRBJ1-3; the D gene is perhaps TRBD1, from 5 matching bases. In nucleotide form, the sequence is TGTGCCAGTAGTCCAGGGTCCTCTGGAAACACCATATATTTT. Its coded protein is CASSPGSSGNTIYF.